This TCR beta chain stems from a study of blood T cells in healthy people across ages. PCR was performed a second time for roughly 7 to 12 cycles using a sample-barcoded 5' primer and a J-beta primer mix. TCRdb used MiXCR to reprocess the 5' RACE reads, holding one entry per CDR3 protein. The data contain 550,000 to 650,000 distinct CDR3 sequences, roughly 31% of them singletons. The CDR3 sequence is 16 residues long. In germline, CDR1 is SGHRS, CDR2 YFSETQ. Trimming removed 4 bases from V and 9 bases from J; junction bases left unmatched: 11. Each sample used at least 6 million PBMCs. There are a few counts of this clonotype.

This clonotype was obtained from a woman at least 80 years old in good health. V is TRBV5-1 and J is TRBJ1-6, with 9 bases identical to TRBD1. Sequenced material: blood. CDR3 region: CASSHTDRGQFSPLHF. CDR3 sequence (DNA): TGCGCCAGCAGCCACACGGACAGGGGCCAATTTTCACCCCTCCACTTT.